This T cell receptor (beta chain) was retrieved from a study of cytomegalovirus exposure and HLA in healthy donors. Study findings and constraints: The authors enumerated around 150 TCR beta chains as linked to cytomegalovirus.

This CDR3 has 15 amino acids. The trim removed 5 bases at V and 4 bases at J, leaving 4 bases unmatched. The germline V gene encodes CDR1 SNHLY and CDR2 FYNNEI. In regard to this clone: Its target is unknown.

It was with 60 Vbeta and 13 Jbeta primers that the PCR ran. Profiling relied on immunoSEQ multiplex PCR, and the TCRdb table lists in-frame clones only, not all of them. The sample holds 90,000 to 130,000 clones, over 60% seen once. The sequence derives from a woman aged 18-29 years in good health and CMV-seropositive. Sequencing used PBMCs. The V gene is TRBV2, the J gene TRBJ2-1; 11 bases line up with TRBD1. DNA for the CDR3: TGTGCCAGCAGTTCGGGACAGGGGGTTTACAATGAGCAGTTCTTC. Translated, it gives CASSSGQGVYNEQFF.